The 30 T cell receptor beta chains presented below share a single source sample, sequenced in a study of molecular identifiers for immune sequencing clone quantification. TCRdb fed the PCR reads into MiXCR, producing one record per CDR3 protein. The data show about 67,000 distinct CDR3 sequences, less than 20% seen once. Sequencing used naive CD8+ T cells from blood, with Jurkat cell RNA spiked in. Stated subset: FACS-sorted CD8+CD4-CCR7+CD45RA+ naive T cells. The receptors derive from a human donor in good health. Some libraries in this study had Jurkat cell RNA spiked in.

This clonotype showed up just a few times. The chain couples TRBV13 to TRBJ2-1; 10 nucleotides agree with TRBD1. This CDR3 is built from 15 residues. Losses at the gene ends were 3 bases for V and 7 bases for J; bases not matched to a gene: 6. Germline CDR1 PRHDT, CDR2 FYEKMQ (reference sequence). This CDR3 is CASSLWTGGNNEQFF. Here the CDR3 DNA reads TGTGCCAGCAGCTTGTGGACAGGGGGGAATAATGAGCAGTTCTTC.

This clonotype came up many times. J is TRBJ2-3 and V is TRBV11-2, with 8 bases that match TRBD2. CDR1 and CDR2 (germline): SGHAT, FQNNGV. J lost 4 bases, V lost 2 bases, and 23 bases had no gene match. The CDR3 consists of 21 residues. CDR3 sequence: CASSLSNFGIAGRMGPDTQYF. The CDR3 region has the DNA TGTGCCAGCAGCTTAAGTAATTTCGGGATAGCGGGAAGGATGGGGCCAGATACGCAGTATTTT.

As concerns this clonotype: Just one base apart from a much larger clone, this may be a read error. The gene calls are TRBV7-8 and TRBJ1-4, with D possibly being TRBD1 (6 bases). Germline loops: CDR1 SGHVS, CDR2 FQNEAQ. This CDR3 contains 14 residues. The chain's CDR3 is CASSADRRGEKQFF. The CDR3 DNA reads TGTGCCAGCAGCGCCGACAGGAGGGGTGAAAAACAGTTTTTT.

This clonotype was recorded many times. This rearrangement joins TRBV4-3 to TRBJ1-3, with no clear D. This CDR3 is 15 amino acids long. The ends were cut back, 0 bases at V and 1 base at J, with 7 bases in the middle. Germline CDR1 is LGHNA and CDR2 is YSLEER. CDR3 residues: CASSQDRTSGNTIYF. The CDR3 DNA follows: TGCGCCAGCAGCCAAGATCGCACGTCTGGAAACACCATATATTTT.

Comments on this clonotype: This may come from a read error, since a much larger clone is one base off. V usage is TRBV5-1 and J usage is TRBJ2-7, with 10 bases matching TRBD2. The CDR3 has 17 residues. Losses at the gene ends were 7 bases for V and 1 base for J; bases not matched to a gene: 14. The germline gives CDR1 SGHRS, CDR2 YFSETQ. CDR3 sequence: CASAPGPGLAASYEQYF. CDR3 DNA sequence: TGCGCCAGCGCACCCGGTCCCGGACTAGCGGCTTCCTACGAGCAGTACTTC.

J is TRBJ2-1 and V is TRBV12-3 or TRBV12-4, with a weak D call TRBD2 (6 bases). Trimming took off 4 bases at V and 0 bases at J, with 13 bases between the two ends. This CDR3 has 16 amino acids. For the CDR3, the DNA is TGTGCCAGCAGTTCCCGACTAGGGAGCTCCTACAATGAGCAGTTCTTC. It translates to CASSSRLGSSYNEQFF.

In its sample, this clonotype was seen many times. The genes are TRBV6-2 or TRBV6-3 and TRBJ2-3; D possibly uses TRBD1 or TRBD2 (5 bases each). Trimming removed 6 bases from V and 2 bases from J, with 18 bases in between. The CDR3 totals 16 residues. The germline gives CDR1 MNHEY, CDR2 SVGEGT. CDR3 in amino acids: CASSNFRVAITDTQYF. CDR3 DNA sequence: TGTGCCAGCAGCAATTTCAGGGTAGCGATCACAGATACGCAGTATTTT.

This clonotype appeared many times. The chain recombines TRBV10-3 with TRBJ2-3; TRBD2 matches 10 bases. The CDR3 runs 16 residues. The V gene end was trimmed by 3 bases and the J gene end by 5 bases; junction bases not matched to a gene: 8. CDR1 and CDR2 (germline): ENHRY, SYGVKD. The CDR3 DNA reads as TGTGCCATCAGTGAAATGAGCGGGAGGGCCGAAGATACGCAGTATTTT. This codes for CAISEMSGRAEDTQYF.

For this clonotype: Given a much more abundant clone one base away, this may be a read error. This chain links TRBV19 with TRBJ1-1; no reliable D call. Trimming took 4 bases from V and 7 from J, leaving 10 bases between them. The CDR3 runs to 12 residues. The germline V gene encodes CDR1 LNHDA and CDR2 SQIVND (reference sequence). The chain's CDR3 is CASSTGPSEAFF. For the CDR3, the DNA is TGTGCCAGTAGTACAGGCCCCAGTGAAGCTTTCTTT.

As to this clonotype: One base away lies a much larger clone, so this may be a sequencing read error. This sequence joins TRBV5-1 and TRBJ2-4; D unresolved. Germline CDR1 is SGHRS and CDR2 is YFSETQ. The CDR3 loop spans 14 amino acids. The CDR3 sequence: CGSSLAQIENIQYF. The CDR3 nucleotides read TGCGGCAGCAGCTTGGCCCAAATAGAAAACATTCAGTACTTC.

This clonotype was recorded many times. The chain has TRBV5-5 and TRBJ2-5; D ambiguous. V was cut by 1 base and J by 4 bases, with 5 bases left in between. Germline loops: CDR1 SGHKS, CDR2 YYEKEE (reference sequence). The CDR3 runs 12 residues. The CDR3 region is CASSLMTETQYF. The CDR3 nucleotides are TGTGCCAGCAGCTTGATGACAGAGACCCAGTACTTC.

This chain uses TRBV11-2 with TRBJ2-7; unclear D gene. V was cut by 1 base and J by 3 bases, with 7 bases left in between. Germline CDR1 SGHAT, CDR2 FQNNGV. CDR3 size: 13 residues. The CDR3 nucleotides are TGTGCCAGCAGCTTAGTAGTGAGCTACGAGCAGTACTTC. Translated, it gives CASSLVVSYEQYF.

In this sample, this clonotype turned up a few times. The chain employs TRBV15 and TRBJ2-7; no reliable D call. Per germline, CDR1 LNHNV and CDR2 YYDKDF (reference sequence). This CDR3 contains 11 residues. The V gene lost 5 bases and the J gene lost 10 bases, with 12 bases spanning the gap. The DNA for the CDR3 is TGTGCCACCAGCGCCCAGACTGTTCAGTACTTC. Its protein is CATSAQTVQYF. The whole variable domain, remainder taken from reference TRBV15 and TRBJ2-7, is DAMVIQNPRYQVTQFGKPVTLSCSQTLNHNVMYWYQQKSSQAPKLLFHYYDKDFNNEADTPDNFQSRRPNTSFCFLDIRSPGLGDTAMYLCATSAQTVQYFGPGTRLTVT.

Notes on this clonotype: One end of the junction fails to match germline, which may point to a read error. The genes are TRBV4-1 and TRBJ2-7; tentatively, D is TRBD2 (5 bases). The CDR3 covers 14 residues. Per the germline V gene, CDR1 is MGHRA and CDR2 is YSYEKL. The CDR3: CASSQERAIYEQYF. The CDR3 DNA reads TGCGCCAGCAGCCAAGAGAGGGCGATATACGAGCAATACTTC.

About this clonotype: A much larger clone differs from this one at a single base, so this may be a read error. The gene calls are TRBV6-6 and TRBJ2-7; D is uncertain. CDR3 length: 12 amino acids. The germline V gene encodes CDR1 MNHNY and CDR2 SVGAGI (reference sequence). The CDR3 bases are TGTGCCTGCAGTTATATCCCCCCCGAGCAGTACTTC. Translating it yields CACSYIPPEQYF.

This clonotype was seen once. It may be a read error: a sequence one base away is much more abundant. The V call is TRBV11-2, the J call TRBJ2-7; 15 positions agree with TRBD2. The CDR3 has 16 residues. Germline CDR1 is SGHAT and CDR2 is FQNNGV. This CDR3 is CASSLEGLAGGGERYF. The CDR3 DNA is TGTGCCAGCAGCTTAGAAGGACTAGCGGGAGGGGGCGAGCGGTACTTC.

The V call is TRBV4-2, the J call TRBJ2-3, with TRBD2 matching 11 bases. The CDR3 contains 19 residues. In germline, CDR1 is LGHNA, CDR2 YNFKEQ. With V trimmed by 1 base and J by 2 bases, 11 bases remained unmatched. For the CDR3, the DNA is TGTGCCAGCAGCCAAGGCTTAGTGGGACTAGCGGAAGACACAGATACGCAGTATTTT. Translating gives CASSQGLVGLAEDTDTQYF.

There are a few counts of this clonotype. This chain joins TRBV28 and TRBJ2-7; possibly TRBD1 for D (6 bases). With 9 bases removed from V and 3 bases from J, the gap between germline ends came to 15 bases. The CDR3 runs 13 residues. Germline V gives CDR1 MDHEN, CDR2 SYDVKM. In DNA form, the CDR3 reads TGTGCCAGGCATCAGGGGATTTACTACGAGCAGTACTTC. Its translation is CARHQGIYYEQYF.

The table lists this clonotype with many counts. CDR3 bases: TGTGCCATCTGGGCAGGAGACACAGATACGCAGTATTTT. Its translation: CAIWAGDTDTQYF. The rearrangement uses TRBV10-3 and TRBJ2-3; D is undetermined. V lost 8 bases and J lost 2, with 11 bases in between. There are 13 residues in the CDR3. CDR1 and CDR2 from the germline V gene are ENHRY and SYGVKD.

This clonotype came up many times. This chain connects TRBV7-8 to TRBJ1-1; a possible D gene is TRBD1 (5 bases). CDR1 SGHVS and CDR2 FQNEAQ come from the germline V gene. V lost 2 bases to trimming and J lost 8 bases, with 15 bases between them. The CDR3 is 14 residues long. This CDR3 is CASSLTRDPHEAFF. The CDR3 DNA follows: TGTGCCAGCAGCTTAACCCGGGACCCTCACGAAGCTTTCTTT.

A remark on this clonotype: A much larger clone lies one base from this, so it may be a read error. V usage is TRBV28 and J usage is TRBJ2-2; unclear D gene. This CDR3 has 11 amino acids. The germline CDR1 and CDR2 sequences are MDHEN and SYDVKM. As DNA, the CDR3 is TGTGCCGGCAGTATTACCGGGGAGCTGTTTTTT. This encodes CAGSITGELFF.

Remarks on this clonotype: The junction departs from germline at one end; a sequencing error may be responsible. The chain links TRBV4-3 to TRBJ2-1; 13 bases line up with TRBD2. The V gene's germline CDR1 is LGHNA and CDR2 YSLEER. The CDR3 spans 17 residues. CDR3 sequence reads: CAGSQDRTSGRLNEQFF. CDR3 bases: TGCGCCGGCAGCCAGGATCGGACTAGCGGGAGACTCAATGAGCAGTTCTTC.

A few counts support this clonotype. The chain uses TRBV5-6 and TRBJ2-1; TRBD1 agrees at 7 bases. Germline V gene lookup returns CDR1 SGHDT and CDR2 YYEEEE. The trim removed 0 bases at V and 9 bases at J, leaving 9 bases unmatched. The CDR3 runs 15 residues. The CDR3 loop is CASSLGSRGRSEQFF. As DNA, the CDR3 is TGTGCCAGCAGCTTGGGGAGTAGGGGGCGGAGTGAGCAGTTCTTC.

This clonotype was recorded a few times. V and J are TRBV19 and TRBJ2-1, with TRBD2 as a possible D gene (6 bases). The ends were cut back, 7 bases at V and 5 bases at J, with 30 bases in the middle. The CDR3 sequence is 19 residues long. Germline V lookup: CDR1 LNHDA, CDR2 SQIVND (reference sequence). This CDR3 reads CASTSSDPGSGTLHNEQFF. The CDR3 DNA sequence: TGTGCCAGTACGTCTTCCGACCCTGGGTCGGGGACTCTTCACAATGAGCAGTTCTTC.

This clonotype was picked up many times. The chain recombines TRBV29-1 with TRBJ2-4; 8 bases line up with TRBD2. J gave up 8 bases and V 6 bases, and 6 bases lay outside the gene matches. CDR3 length: 12 amino acids. The V gene's germline CDR1 is SQVTM and CDR2 ANQGSEA. This chain's CDR3 is CSVRGLDDIQYF. The CDR3 nucleotides are TGCAGCGTCCGGGGACTAGACGACATTCAGTACTTC.

Turning to this clonotype: Possible read error: a much larger clone is one base away. The chain combines TRBV12-5 with TRBJ1-1; maybe TRBD1 (5 bases). The V gene's germline CDR1 is LGHNT and CDR2 FRNRAP. This CDR3 has 14 residues. Deletions cut 6 bases from V and 5 bases from J, with 16 bases between. The CDR3 here is CASGMSRGITEAFF. CDR3 in DNA: TGTGCTAGTGGAATGTCCCGGGGGATAACTGAAGCTTTCTTT.

In this sample, this clonotype turned up many times. This chain uses TRBV5-1 with TRBJ2-1; no reliable D call. Germline V gene data show CDR1 as SGHRS and CDR2 as YFSETQ. V shed 5 bases and J shed 8 bases, with 14 bases lying between them. The CDR3 extends over 13 amino acids. The CDR3 DNA sequence: TGCGCCAGCAGTCGCACATGGTTGGATGAGCAGTTCTTC. The encoded protein is CASSRTWLDEQFF.

About this clonotype: This may arise from a read error, as a much more abundant clone is one base away. V is TRBV15 and J is TRBJ2-2; no firm D call. The CDR3 loop spans 15 amino acids. CDR1 and CDR2 (germline): LNHNV, YYDKDF (reference sequence). V lost 1 base and J lost 0, with 6 bases in between. DNA for the CDR3: TGTGCCACCAGCAGAGGGGGTTCGAACACCGGGGAGCTGTTTTTT. It is translated as CATSRGGSNTGELFF.

The chain joins TRBV7-2 to TRBJ2-7, with 10 bases aligning to TRBD2. Looked up from germline, CDR1 is SGHTA and CDR2 is FQGNSA. Losses at the gene ends were 1 base for V and 2 bases for J; bases not matched to a gene: 2. The CDR3 has 15 amino acids. The CDR3 region is CASSLVGLAAYEQYF. The CDR3 DNA is TGTGCCAGCAGCTTAGTTGGACTAGCGGCCTACGAGCAGTACTTC.

The chain links TRBV5-6 to TRBJ2-7; D not resolved. There are 15 residues in the CDR3. The V end was cut by 0 bases, the J end by 0 bases, with 10 bases between. CDR1 is SGHDT, CDR2 YYEEEE, per germline. CDR3 protein: CASSLEAGLSYEQYF. For the CDR3, the DNA is TGTGCCAGCAGCTTGGAAGCAGGTCTCTCCTACGAGCAGTACTTC.